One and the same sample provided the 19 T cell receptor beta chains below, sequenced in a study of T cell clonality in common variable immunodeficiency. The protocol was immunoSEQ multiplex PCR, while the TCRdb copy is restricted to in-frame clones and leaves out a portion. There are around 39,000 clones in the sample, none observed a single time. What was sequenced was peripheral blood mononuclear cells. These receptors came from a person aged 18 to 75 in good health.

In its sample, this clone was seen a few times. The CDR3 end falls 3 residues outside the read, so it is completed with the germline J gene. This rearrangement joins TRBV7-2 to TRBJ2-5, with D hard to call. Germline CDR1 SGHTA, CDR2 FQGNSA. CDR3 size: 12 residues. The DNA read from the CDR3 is TGTGCCAGCAGCTTATACACAGATACC. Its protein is CASSLYTDT. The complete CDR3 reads CASSLYTDTQYF.

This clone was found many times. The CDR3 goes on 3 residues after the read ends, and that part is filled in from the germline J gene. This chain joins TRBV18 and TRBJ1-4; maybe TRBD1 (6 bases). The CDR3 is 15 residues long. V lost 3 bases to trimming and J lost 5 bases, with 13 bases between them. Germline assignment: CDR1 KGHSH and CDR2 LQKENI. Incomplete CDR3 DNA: TGTGCCAGCTCACCCGTGGGGGCAGGGAATGAAAAA. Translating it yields CASSPVGAGNEK. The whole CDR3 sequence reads CASSPVGAGNEKLFF.

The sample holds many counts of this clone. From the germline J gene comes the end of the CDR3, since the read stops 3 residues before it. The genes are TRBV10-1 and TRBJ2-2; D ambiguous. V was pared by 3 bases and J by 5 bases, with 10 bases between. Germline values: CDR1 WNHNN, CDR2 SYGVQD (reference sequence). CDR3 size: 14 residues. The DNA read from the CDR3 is TGCGCCAGCAGTGATACCTCTACGACCGGGGAG. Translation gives CASSDTSTTGE. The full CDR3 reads CASSDTSTTGELFF.

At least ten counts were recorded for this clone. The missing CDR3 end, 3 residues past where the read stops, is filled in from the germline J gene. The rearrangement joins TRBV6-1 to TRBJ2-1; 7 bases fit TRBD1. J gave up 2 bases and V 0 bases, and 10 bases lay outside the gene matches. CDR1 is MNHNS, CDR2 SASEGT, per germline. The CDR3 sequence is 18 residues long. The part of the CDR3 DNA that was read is TGTGCCAGCAGTGAAGCCCCACAGGGGTCAGGGCCCTACAATGAG. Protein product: CASSEAPQGSGPYNE. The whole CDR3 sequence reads CASSEAPQGSGPYNEQFF.

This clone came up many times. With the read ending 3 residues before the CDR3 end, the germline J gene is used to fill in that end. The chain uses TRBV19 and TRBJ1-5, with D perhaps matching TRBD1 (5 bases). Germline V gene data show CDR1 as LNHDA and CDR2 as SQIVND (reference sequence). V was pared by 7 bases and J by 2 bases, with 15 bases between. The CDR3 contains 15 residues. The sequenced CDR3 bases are TGTGCCAGTACCAGCAGGGTGACGGGCAATCAGCCC. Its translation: CASTSRVTGNQP. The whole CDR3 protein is CASTSRVTGNQPQHF.

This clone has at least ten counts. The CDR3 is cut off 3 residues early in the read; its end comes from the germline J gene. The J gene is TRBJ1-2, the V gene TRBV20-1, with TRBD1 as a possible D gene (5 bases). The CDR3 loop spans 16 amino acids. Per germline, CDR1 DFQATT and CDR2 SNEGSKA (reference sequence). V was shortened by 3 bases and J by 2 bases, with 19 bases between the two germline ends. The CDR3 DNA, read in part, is TGCAGTGCTAGGGACTATTCCGGACGGGGGAACTATGGC. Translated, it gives CSARDYSGRGNYG. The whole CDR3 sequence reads CSARDYSGRGNYGYTF.

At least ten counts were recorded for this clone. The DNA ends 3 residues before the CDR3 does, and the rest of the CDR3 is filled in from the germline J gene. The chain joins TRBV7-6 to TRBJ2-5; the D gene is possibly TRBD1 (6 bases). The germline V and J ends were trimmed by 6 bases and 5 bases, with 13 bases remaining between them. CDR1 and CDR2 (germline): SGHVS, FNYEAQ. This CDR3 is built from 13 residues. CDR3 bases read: TGTGCCAGCAGGCGGACAGCCGGGGAGACC. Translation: CASRRTAGET. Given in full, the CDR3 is CASRRTAGETQYF.

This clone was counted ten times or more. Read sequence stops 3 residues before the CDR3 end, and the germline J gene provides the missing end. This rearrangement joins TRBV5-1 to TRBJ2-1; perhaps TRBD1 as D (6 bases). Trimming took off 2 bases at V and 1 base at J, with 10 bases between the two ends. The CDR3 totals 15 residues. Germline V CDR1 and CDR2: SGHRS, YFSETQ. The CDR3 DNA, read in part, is TGCGCCAGCAGCTTCGGACAGCGGTCCTACAATGAG. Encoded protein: CASSFGQRSYNE. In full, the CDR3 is CASSFGQRSYNEQFF.

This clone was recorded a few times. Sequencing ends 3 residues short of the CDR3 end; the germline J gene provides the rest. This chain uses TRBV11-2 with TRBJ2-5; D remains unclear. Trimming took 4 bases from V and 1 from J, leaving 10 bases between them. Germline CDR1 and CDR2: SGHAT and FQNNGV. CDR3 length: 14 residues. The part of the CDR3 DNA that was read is TGTGCCAGCAGCTATCCAGGTATCCAAGAGACC. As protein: CASSYPGIQET. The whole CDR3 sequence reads CASSYPGIQETQYF.

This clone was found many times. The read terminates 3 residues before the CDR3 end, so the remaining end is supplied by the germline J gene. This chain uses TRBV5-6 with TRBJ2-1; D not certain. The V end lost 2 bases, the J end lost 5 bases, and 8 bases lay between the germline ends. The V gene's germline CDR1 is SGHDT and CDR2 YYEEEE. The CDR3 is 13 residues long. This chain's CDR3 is CASSFGLDNEQFF. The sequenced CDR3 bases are TGTGCCAGCAGCTTCGGGTTGGACAATGAG.

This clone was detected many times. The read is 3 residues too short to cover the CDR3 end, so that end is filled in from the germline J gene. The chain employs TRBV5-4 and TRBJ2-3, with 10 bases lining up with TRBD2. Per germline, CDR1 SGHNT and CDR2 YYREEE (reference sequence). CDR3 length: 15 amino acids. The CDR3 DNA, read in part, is TGTGCCAGCAGCTTTGGGGTAGCGGGAGGAGAGACG. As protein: CASSFGVAGGET. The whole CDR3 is CASSFGVAGGETQYF.

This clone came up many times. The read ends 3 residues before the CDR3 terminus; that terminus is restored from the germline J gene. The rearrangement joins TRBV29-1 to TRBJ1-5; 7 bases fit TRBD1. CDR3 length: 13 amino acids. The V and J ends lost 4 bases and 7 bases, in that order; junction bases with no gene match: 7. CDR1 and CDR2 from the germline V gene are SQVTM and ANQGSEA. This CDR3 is CSVGEGARQPQHF. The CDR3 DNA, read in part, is TGCAGCGTTGGTGAGGGGGCGAGGCAGCCC.

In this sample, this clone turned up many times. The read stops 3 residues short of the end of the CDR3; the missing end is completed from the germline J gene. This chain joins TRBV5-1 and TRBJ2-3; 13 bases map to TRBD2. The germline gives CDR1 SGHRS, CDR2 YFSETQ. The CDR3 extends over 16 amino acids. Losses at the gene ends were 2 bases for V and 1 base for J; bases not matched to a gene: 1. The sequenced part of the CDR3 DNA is TGCGCCAGCAGCTTAGGACTAGCGGGGGGCACAGATACG. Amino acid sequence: CASSLGLAGGTDT. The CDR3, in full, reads CASSLGLAGGTDTQYF.

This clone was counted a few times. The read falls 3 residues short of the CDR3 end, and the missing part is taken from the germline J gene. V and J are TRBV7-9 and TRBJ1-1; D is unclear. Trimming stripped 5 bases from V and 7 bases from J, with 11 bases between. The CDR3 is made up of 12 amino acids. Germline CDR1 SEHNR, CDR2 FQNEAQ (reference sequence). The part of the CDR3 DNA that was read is TGTGCCAGCAGCCGCGACACCTTTGAA. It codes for CASSRDTFE. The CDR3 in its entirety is CASSRDTFEAFF.

The CDR3 bases that were read are TGTGCCAGCAGCACAGGACAGGGTGCGGGGACCTACGAC. This gives the protein CASSTGQGAGTYD. The full CDR3 is CASSTGQGAGTYDYTF. This sequence joins TRBV6-2 or TRBV6-3 and TRBJ1-2; 8 nucleotides agree with TRBD1. The read stops 3 residues short of the end of the CDR3; the missing end is completed from the germline J gene. The germline V gene has CDR1 MNHEY and CDR2 SVGEGT. The CDR3 loop spans 16 amino acids.

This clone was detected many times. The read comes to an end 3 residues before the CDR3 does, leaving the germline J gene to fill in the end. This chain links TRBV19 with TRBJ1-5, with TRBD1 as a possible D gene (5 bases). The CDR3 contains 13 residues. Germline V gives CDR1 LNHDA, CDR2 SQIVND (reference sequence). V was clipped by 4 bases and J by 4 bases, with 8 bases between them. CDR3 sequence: CASSTRGNQPQHF. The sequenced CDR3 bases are TGTGCCAGTAGTACTAGGGGAAATCAGCCC.

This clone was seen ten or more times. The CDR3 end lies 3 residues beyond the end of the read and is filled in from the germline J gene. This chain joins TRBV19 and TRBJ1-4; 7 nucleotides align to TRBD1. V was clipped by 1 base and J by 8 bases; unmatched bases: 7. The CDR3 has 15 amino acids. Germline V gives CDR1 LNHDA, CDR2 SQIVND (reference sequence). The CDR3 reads CASSIAWDSPEKLFF. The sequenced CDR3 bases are TGTGCCAGTAGTATAGCCTGGGACAGTCCCGAAAAA.

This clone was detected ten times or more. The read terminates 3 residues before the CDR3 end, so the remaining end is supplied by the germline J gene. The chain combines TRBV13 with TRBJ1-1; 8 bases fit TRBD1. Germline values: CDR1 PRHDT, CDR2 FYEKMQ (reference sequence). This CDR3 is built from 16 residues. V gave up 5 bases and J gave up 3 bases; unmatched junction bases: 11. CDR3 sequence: CASSPSGGVRDTEAFF. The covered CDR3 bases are TGTGCCAGCAGCCCGTCAGGGGGCGTTAGGGACACTGAA.

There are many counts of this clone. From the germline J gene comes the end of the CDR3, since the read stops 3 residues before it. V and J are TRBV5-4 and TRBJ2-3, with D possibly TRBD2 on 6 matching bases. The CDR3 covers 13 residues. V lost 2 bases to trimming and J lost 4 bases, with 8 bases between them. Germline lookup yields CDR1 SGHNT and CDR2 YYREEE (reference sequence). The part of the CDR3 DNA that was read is TGTGCCAGCAGCTTAGGAGGGCCAGATACG. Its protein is CASSLGGPDT. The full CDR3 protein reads CASSLGGPDTQYF.